This T cell receptor (beta chain) emerged from a study of T cell repertoires in cytomegalovirus infection. Study background: CMV epitopes in the study were HLA-C-restricted (recently identified) and HLA-B-restricted (well studied). Public TCR beta signatures were indicative of both CMV infection and a matching HLA type. Study results and caveats: Summed public TCR beta family frequency identified CMV carriers bearing the relevant HLA. The ex vivo response showed dominance by HLA-C-restricted CMV-specific TCR beta clonotypes.

TCRdb fed the reads into MiXCR, producing one record per CDR3 protein. The sample has hundreds of thousands of distinct CDR3 sequences, approximately 32% seen once. J gave up 5 bases and V 0 bases, and 8 bases lay outside the gene matches. The CDR3 contains 17 residues. Germline V gene lookup returns CDR1 MNHEY and CDR2 SVGEGT. Notes on this clonotype: The target antigen is unknown.

The TCR was taken from a human donor in good health (CMV status not recorded). Some clones in this sample may be carry-over from other donors' samples. The chain has TRBV6-2 or TRBV6-3 and TRBJ1-5, with 9 nucleotides matching TRBD1. The starting material was cultured CD8+ T cells from PBMCs, obtained from culture after CMV antigen stimulation. CDR3 in DNA: TGTGCCAGCAGTTACTCGCTGGGACAGGGAGATTATCAGCCCCAGCATTTT. It translates to CASSYSLGQGDYQPQHF.